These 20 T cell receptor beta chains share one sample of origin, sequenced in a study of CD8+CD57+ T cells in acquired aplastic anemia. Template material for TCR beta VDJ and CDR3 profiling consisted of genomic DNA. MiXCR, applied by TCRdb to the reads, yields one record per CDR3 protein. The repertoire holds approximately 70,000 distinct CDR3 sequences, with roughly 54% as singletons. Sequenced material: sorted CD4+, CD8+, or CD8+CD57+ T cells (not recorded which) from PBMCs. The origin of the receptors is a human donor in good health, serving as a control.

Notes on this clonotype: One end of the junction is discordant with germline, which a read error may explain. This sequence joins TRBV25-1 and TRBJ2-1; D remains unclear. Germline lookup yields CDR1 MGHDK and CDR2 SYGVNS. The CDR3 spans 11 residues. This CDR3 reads CASSQYNEQFF. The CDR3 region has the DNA TGTGCCAGCAGTCAATATAACGAGCAGTTCTTC. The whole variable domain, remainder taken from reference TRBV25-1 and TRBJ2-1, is EADIYQTPRYLVIGTGKKITLECSQTMGHDKMYWYQQDPGMELHLIHYSYGVNSTEKGDLSSESTVSRIRTEHFPLTLESARPSHTSQYLCASSQYNEQFFGPGTRLTVL.

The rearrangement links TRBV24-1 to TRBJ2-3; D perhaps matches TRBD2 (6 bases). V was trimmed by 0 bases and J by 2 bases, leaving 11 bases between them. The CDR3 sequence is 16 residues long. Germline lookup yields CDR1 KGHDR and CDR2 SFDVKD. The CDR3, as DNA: TGTGCCACCAGTGATTTGACGGGACTGACCACAGATACGCAGTATTTT. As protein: CATSDLTGLTTDTQYF.

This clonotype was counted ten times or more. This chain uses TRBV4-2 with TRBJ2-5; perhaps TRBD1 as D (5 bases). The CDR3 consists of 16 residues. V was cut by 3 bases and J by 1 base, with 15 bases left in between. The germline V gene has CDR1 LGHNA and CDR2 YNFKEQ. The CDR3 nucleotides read TGTGCCAGCAGCCAGCCCTCCCTAGGGGCCCAAGAGACCCAGTACTTC. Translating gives CASSQPSLGAQETQYF.

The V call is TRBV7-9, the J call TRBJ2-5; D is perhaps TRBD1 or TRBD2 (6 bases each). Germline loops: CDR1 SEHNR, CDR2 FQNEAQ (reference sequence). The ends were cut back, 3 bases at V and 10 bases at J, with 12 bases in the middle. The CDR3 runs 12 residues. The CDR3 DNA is TGTGCCAGCAGCTTCACAGGGCGGGACCAGTACTTC. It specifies CASSFTGRDQYF.

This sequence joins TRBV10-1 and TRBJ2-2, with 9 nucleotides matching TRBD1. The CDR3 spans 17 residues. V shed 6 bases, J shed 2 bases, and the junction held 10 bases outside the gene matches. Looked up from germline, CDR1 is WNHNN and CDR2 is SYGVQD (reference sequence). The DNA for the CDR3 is TGCGCCAGCAGAGATCTCCCGGGACAGGGTAACACCGGGGAGCTGTTTTTT. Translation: CASRDLPGQGNTGELFF.

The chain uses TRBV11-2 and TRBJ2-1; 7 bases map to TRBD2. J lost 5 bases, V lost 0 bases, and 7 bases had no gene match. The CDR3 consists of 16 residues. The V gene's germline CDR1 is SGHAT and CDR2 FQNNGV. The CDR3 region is CASSLDRSSGHNEQFF. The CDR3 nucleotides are TGTGCCAGCAGCTTAGATCGGTCTAGCGGACACAATGAGCAGTTCTTC.

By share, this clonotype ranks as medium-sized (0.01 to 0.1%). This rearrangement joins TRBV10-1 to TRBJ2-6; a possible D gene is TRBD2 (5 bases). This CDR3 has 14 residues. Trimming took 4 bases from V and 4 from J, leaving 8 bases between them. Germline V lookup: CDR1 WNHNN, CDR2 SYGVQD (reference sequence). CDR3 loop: CASSGGHGANVLTF. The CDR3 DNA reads TGCGCCAGCAGTGGAGGGCACGGGGCCAACGTCCTGACTTTC.

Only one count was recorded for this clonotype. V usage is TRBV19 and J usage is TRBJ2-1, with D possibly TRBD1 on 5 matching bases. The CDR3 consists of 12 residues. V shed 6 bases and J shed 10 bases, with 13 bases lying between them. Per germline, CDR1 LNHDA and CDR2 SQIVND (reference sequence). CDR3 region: CASRLQGYEQFF. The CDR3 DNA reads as TGTGCCAGTAGACTTCAGGGATACGAGCAGTTCTTC.

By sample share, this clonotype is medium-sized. The chain's CDR3 is CASSPLPYEQFF. The CDR3 nucleotides read TGTGCCAGCAGCCCGCTTCCCTATGAGCAGTTCTTC. J is TRBJ2-1 and V is TRBV7-9; no clear D. The CDR3 runs 12 residues. CDR1 is SEHNR and CDR2 is FQNEAQ in the germline V gene (reference sequence). V dropped 5 bases and J dropped 8 bases, with 10 bases sitting between them.

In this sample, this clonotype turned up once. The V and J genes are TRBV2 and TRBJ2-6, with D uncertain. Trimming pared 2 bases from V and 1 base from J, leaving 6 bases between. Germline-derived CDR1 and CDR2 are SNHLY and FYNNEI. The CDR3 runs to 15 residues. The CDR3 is CASSELGSGANVLTF. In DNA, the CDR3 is TGTGCCAGCAGTGAATTAGGTTCTGGGGCCAACGTCCTGACTTTC.

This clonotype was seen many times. This CDR3 is CASSLGGREGTQYF. DNA of the CDR3: TGTGCCAGCAGCTTAGGGGGTAGAGAGGGTACGCAGTATTTT. The rearrangement joins TRBV7-6 to TRBJ2-3; D may be TRBD2 (5 bases). The germline gives CDR1 SGHVS, CDR2 FNYEAQ. V shed 1 base and J shed 8 bases, with 13 bases lying between them. CDR3 length: 14 amino acids.

The CDR3, as DNA: TGTGCCAGCAGTTTACCCTGGCCCGGGGAGCTGTTTTTT. Translating gives CASSLPWPGELFF. This chain joins TRBV7-8 and TRBJ2-2; no clear D. Trimming shortened V by 6 bases and J by 6 bases, and 11 bases separated the two germline ends. Looked up from germline, CDR1 is SGHVS and CDR2 is FQNEAQ. The CDR3 is 13 amino acids.

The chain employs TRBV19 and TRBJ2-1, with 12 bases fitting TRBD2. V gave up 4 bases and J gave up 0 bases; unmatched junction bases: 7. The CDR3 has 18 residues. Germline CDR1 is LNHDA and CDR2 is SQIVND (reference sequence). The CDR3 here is CASSTGTSGLNSYNEQFF. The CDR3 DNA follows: TGTGCCAGTAGTACCGGGACTAGCGGGCTAAACTCCTACAATGAGCAGTTCTTC.

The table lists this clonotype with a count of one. CDR3 in DNA: TGTGCCACCAGCAGAGGACGCAGGGCGTCGGGCCTCGTCGAGCAGTACTTC. It codes for CATSRGRRASGLVEQYF. This chain joins TRBV15 and TRBJ2-7; the D gene is possibly TRBD1 (5 bases). Germline V CDR1 and CDR2: LNHNV, YYDKDF (reference sequence). Trimming left V 1 base short and J 6 bases short, with 22 bases between. The CDR3 runs 17 residues.

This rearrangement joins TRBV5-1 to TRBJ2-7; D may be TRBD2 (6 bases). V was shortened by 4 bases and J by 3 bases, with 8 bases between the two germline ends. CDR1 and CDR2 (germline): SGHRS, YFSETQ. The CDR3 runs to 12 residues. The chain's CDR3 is CASSRTNYEQYF. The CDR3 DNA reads TGCGCCAGCAGCCGGACTAACTACGAGCAGTACTTC.

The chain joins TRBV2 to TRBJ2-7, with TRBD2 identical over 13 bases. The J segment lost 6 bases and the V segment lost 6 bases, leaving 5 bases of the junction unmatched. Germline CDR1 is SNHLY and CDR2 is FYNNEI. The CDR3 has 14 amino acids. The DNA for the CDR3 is TGTGCCAGCAGGCGGACTAGCGGGAGTCGCGAGCAGTACTTC. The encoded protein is CASRRTSGSREQYF.

The CDR3 region has the DNA TGTGCCAGCAGCCCAGTGGGGGCTGAAGCTTTCTTT. This encodes CASSPVGAEAFF. The chain is built from TRBV7-2 and TRBJ1-1; a possible D gene is TRBD1 (5 bases). V lost 5 bases to trimming and J lost 6 bases, with 10 bases between them. This CDR3 has 12 residues. CDR1 is SGHTA and CDR2 is FQGNSA in the germline V gene.

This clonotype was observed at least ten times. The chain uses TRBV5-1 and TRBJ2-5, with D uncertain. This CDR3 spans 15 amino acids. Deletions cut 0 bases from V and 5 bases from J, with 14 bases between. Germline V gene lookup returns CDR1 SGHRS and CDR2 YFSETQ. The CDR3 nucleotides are TGCGCCAGCAGCTTGGCGAGAGACCCCGGGGAGACCCAGTACTTC. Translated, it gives CASSLARDPGETQYF. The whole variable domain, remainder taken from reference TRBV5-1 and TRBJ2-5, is KAGVTQTPRYLIKTRGQQVTLSCSPISGHRSVSWYQQTPGQGLQFLFEYFSETQRNKGNFPGRFSGRQFSNSRSEMNVSTLELGDSALYLCASSLARDPGETQYFGPGTRLLVL.

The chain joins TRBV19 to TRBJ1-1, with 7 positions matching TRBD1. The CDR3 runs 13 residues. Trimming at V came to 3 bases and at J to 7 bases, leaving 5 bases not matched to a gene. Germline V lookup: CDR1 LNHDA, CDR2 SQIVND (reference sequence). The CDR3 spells CASSIRGQVEAFF. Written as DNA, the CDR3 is TGTGCCAGTAGTATCAGAGGACAGGTTGAAGCTTTCTTT.

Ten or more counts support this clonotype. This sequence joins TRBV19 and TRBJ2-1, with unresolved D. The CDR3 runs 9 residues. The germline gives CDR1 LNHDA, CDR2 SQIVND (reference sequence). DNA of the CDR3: TGTGCTGTTGGGTATGAGCAGTTCTTC. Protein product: CAVGYEQFF.